This T cell receptor beta chain originates from a study of Graves' ophthalmopathy and Graves' hyperthyroidism. Study details: The study drew peripheral blood at initial diagnosis, before any treatment.

Having ophthalmopathy, the donors showed moderate-to-severe activity, CAS ≥3 and NOSPECS ≥4, with disease lasting under 3 months. Clinical symptoms, serum thyroxine, TRAb, thyroid ultrasound and orbital computed tomography were relied on for diagnosis. Study findings and constraints: A majority of expanded thyroid clonotypes exceeding 0.001 frequency were likewise present in blood.

Only a few counts were recorded for this clonotype. The antigen remains unidentified. RNA transcripts were the source from which TCR beta CDR3 regions were amplified. Investigators did first-round RT-PCR with HTBI primers, then second-round multiplex PCR. TCRdb used MiXCR to reprocess the multiplex PCR reads, holding one entry per CDR3 protein. The sample lists under 350,000 distinct CDR3 sequences, about a sixth occurring once. The germline V gene encodes CDR1 SGHKS and CDR2 YYEKEE (reference sequence). The length of the CDR3 is 13 residues. V lost 6 bases and J lost 4, with 11 bases in between. The chain is built from TRBV5-5 and TRBJ1-5; D is undetermined. The clonotype comes from an adult man with Graves' ophthalmopathy. Sequences were obtained from peripheral blood. The CDR3 bases are TGTGCCAGCACCTACGCCCAGAATCAGCCCCAGCATTTT. Encoded protein: CASTYAQNQPQHF.